Listed below are T cell receptor beta chains from one sample, sequenced in a study of CD8 T cells in cerebrospinal fluid in Alzheimer's disease. One entry per CDR3 protein, without DNA, is what TCRdb gives after re-calling the 10x single-cell sequencing reads. This repertoire comprises about 1,100 distinct CDR3 sequences; its ten largest clones make up 7.5% to 8%. Sequencing was performed on cerebrospinal fluid. These receptors originate from a human donor in good health. CDR3s include the opening cysteine and the closing phenylalanine or tryptophan. For some rows the clone size is stated as once, few or many, or as a class when expanded; others skip it.

CDR3aa	abundance	j_gene	v_gene
CATSDGGLNTGELFF	medium-sized	TRBJ2-2	TRBV24-1
CASSLGTGDGYTF	medium-sized	TRBJ1-2	TRBV11-2
CASSPKGGTSPLSANVLTF	medium-sized	TRBJ2-6	TRBV7-9
CASSLGVAGEQYF	large	TRBJ2-7	TRBV12-3/TRBV12-4
CSARGFQPQHF	medium-sized	TRBJ1-5	TRBV20-1
CASSPHGGQLYGYTF	medium-sized	TRBJ1-2	TRBV9
CASSYSGVGDTEAFF	medium-sized	TRBJ1-1	TRBV6-6
CASSHNLKTQYF	medium-sized	TRBJ2-5	TRBV6-2/TRBV6-3
CASSPPGGTYNEQFF	NA	TRBJ2-1	TRBV13
CASSDVKGSPLHF	medium-sized	TRBJ1-6	TRBV6-1
CASSQEVGTGGTGELFF	medium-sized	TRBJ2-2	TRBV4-3
CATSRDVGGTPYEQYF	medium-sized	TRBJ2-7	TRBV15
CASSLDSGPGANVLTF	medium-sized	TRBJ2-6	TRBV5-1
CASSTSDRGVDTEAFF	NA	TRBJ1-1	TRBV2
CASSHSSGPRPGNTIYF	medium-sized	TRBJ1-3	TRBV4-1
CASSAAGATDTQYF	medium-sized	TRBJ2-3	TRBV25-1
CAISGDWGDNQPQHF	large	TRBJ1-5	TRBV10-3